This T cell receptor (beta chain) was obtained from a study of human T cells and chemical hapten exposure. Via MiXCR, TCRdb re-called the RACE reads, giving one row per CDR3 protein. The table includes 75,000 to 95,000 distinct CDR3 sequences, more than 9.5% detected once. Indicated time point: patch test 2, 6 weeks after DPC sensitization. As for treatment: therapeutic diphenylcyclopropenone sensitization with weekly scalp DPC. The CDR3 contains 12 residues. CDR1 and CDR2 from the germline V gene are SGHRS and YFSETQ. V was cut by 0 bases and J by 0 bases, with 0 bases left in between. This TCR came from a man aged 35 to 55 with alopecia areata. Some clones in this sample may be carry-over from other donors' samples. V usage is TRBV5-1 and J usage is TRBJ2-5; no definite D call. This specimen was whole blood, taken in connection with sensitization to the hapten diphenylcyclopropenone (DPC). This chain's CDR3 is CASSLDQETQYF. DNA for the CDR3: TGCGCCAGCAGCTTGGACCAAGAGACCCAGTACTTC. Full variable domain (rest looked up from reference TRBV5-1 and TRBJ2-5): KAGVTQTPRYLIKTRGQQVTLSCSPISGHRSVSWYQQTPGQGLQFLFEYFSETQRNKGNFPGRFSGRQFSNSRSEMNVSTLELGDSALYLCASSLDQETQYFGPGTRLLVL.